This T cell receptor (beta chain) was profiled in a study of blood T cells in healthy people across ages. The CDR3 spans 16 residues. CDR1 and CDR2 from the germline V gene are LGHNA and YNFKEQ. Trimming removed 0 bases at V and 1 base at J, with 12 bases between. PCR was performed a second time for about 7 to 12 cycles using a sample-barcoded 5' primer and a J-beta primer mix. MiXCR was run by TCRdb on the 5' RACE reads, yielding one entry per CDR3 protein. The data show about 570,000 distinct CDR3 sequences, with 27% seen just once and roughly 3.5% held by the top ten. Only a few counts were recorded for this clonotype. The same data also contributed to another study, on T cells of mothers and their children.

This sequence was found in a boy between 2 and 10 years old in good health. This sequence joins TRBV4-2 and TRBJ1-1; no clear D gene. Sequenced material: blood. DNA for the CDR3: TGTGCCAGCAGCCAAGACCGTAGAACAGCGAACACTGAAGCTTTCTTT. This encodes CASSQDRRTANTEAFF.